The 9 T cell receptor beta chains given below trace back to one sample, sequenced in a study of cytomegalovirus exposure and HLA in healthy donors. The PCR made use of 60 Vbeta and 13 Jbeta primers. Sequencing was performed with immunoSEQ multiplex PCR; in TCRdb, only in-frame clones are kept and a portion is missing. The data contain around 150,000 clones, about 71% of them singletons. Sequencing was performed on PBMCs. The receptors were gathered from a woman in her twenties or thirties in good health and CMV-seronegative.

V is TRBV15 and J is TRBJ1-5; unclear D gene. Germline V gene sequence: CDR1 LNHNV, CDR2 YYDKDF (reference sequence). Trimming removed 0 bases from V and 1 base from J, with 4 bases in between. The CDR3 runs 14 residues. Here the CDR3 reads CATSRERSNQPQHF. The CDR3 DNA reads as TGTGCCACCAGCAGAGAGAGGAGCAATCAGCCCCAGCATTTT.

The chain is built from TRBV5-4 and TRBJ2-2; the D gene is possibly TRBD1 (5 bases). The CDR3 spans 15 residues. Trimming cost V 4 bases and J 5 bases, with 15 bases left between them. Germline assignment: CDR1 SGHNT and CDR2 YYREEE (reference sequence). The CDR3 coding sequence is TGTGCCAGCAGCAGCAGGGCTTTGAGGACCGGGGAGCTGTTTTTT. It codes for CASSSRALRTGELFF.

The genes are TRBV5-1 and TRBJ2-3; the match to TRBD1 covers 7 bases. The CDR3 is 15 residues long. J gave up 0 bases and V 7 bases, and 8 bases lay outside the gene matches. CDR1 and CDR2 (germline): SGHRS, YFSETQ. CDR3 protein: CASRTGTVSTDTQYF. The CDR3 region has the DNA TGCGCCAGCCGGACCGGGACAGTAAGCACAGATACGCAGTATTTT.

The rearrangement joins TRBV5-5 to TRBJ2-1; D uncertain. The CDR3 runs 12 residues. From germline, CDR1 is SGHKS and CDR2 YYEKEE (reference sequence). V was clipped by 4 bases and J by 7 bases, with 9 bases between them. CDR3 region: CASSLAANEQFF. CDR3 DNA sequence: TGTGCCAGCAGCCTCGCGGCGAATGAGCAGTTCTTC.

The table lists this clone with a few counts. This chain connects TRBV7-8 to TRBJ1-1; 9 positions agree with TRBD1. Germline loops: CDR1 SGHVS, CDR2 FQNEAQ. This CDR3 is built from 16 residues. Trimming removed 5 bases from V and 7 bases from J; junction bases left unmatched: 14. The CDR3, as DNA: TGTGCCAGCAGCCTTCAATCCGGGACAGGGCCCTGTGAAGCTTTCTTT. It encodes CASSLQSGTGPCEAFF.

The chain employs TRBV14 and TRBJ1-3; no clear D. There are 13 residues in the CDR3. V was trimmed by 8 bases and J by 0 bases, leaving 8 bases between them. CDR1 is SGHDN and CDR2 is FVKESK in the germline V gene. Here the CDR3 reads CASGLFSGNTIYF. CDR3 coding DNA: TGTGCCAGCGGACTGTTCTCTGGAAACACCATATATTTT.

The chain links TRBV11-2 to TRBJ1-2, with TRBD1 identical over 7 bases. The CDR3 runs 13 residues. Germline lookup yields CDR1 SGHAT and CDR2 FQNNGV. J was trimmed by 7 bases and V by 4 bases; bases with no gene match: 6. The CDR3 coding sequence is TGTGCCAGCAGCTACACAGGGGACTTTGGCTACACCTTC. As protein: CASSYTGDFGYTF. The full variable domain, completed using reference TRBV11-2 and TRBJ1-2, is EAGVAQSPRYKIIEKRQSVAFWCNPISGHATLYWYQQILGQGPKLLIQFQNNGVVDDSQLPKDRFSAERLKGVDSTLKIQPAKLEDSAVYLCASSYTGDFGYTFGSGTRLTVV.

The count of this clone is one. This chain connects TRBV7-2 to TRBJ2-2, with unresolved D. Germline V gene data show CDR1 as SGHTA and CDR2 as FQGNSA. The CDR3 covers 14 residues. The germline V and J ends were trimmed by 1 base and 2 bases, with 5 bases remaining between them. The CDR3: CASSLGANTGELFF. As DNA, the CDR3 is TGTGCCAGCAGCTTAGGGGCAAACACCGGGGAGCTGTTTTTT.

This clone came up a few times. The chain links TRBV6-1 to TRBJ1-5; a possible D gene is TRBD1 (5 bases). This CDR3 has 15 residues. V was clipped by 6 bases and J by 4 bases, with 16 bases between them. Germline CDR1 is MNHNS and CDR2 is SASEGT. This CDR3 reads CASSRDSNGNQPQHF. CDR3 nucleotides: TGTGCCAGCAGCCGGGACTCAAACGGGAATCAGCCCCAGCATTTT.